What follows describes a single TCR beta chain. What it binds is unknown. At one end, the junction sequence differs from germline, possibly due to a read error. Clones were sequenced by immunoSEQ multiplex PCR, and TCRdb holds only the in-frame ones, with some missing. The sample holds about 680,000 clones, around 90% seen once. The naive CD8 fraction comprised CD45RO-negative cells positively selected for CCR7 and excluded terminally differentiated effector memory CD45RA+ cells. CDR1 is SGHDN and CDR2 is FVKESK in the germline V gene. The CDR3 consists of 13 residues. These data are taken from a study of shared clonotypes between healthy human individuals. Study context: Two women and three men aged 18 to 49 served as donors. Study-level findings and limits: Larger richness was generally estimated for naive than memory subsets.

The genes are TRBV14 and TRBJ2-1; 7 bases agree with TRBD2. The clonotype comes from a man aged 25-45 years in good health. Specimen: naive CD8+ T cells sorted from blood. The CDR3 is CLPLAAANNEQFF. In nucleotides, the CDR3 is TGCCTGCCGCTAGCGGCTGCTAACAATGAGCAGTTCTTC.